This T cell receptor (beta chain) appears in the sequencing data of a study of follicular helper T cells after annual influenza vaccination. Across the whole study: Across the 2013-2014, 2014-2015 and 2015-2016 vaccination seasons, some subjects were resampled.

The protocol was immunoSEQ multiplex PCR, while the TCRdb copy is restricted to in-frame clones and leaves out a portion. This sample yields about 10,000 clones, of which 81% are seen a single time; more than 0.9% belongs to the top ten. The CDR3 spans 16 residues. J gave up 7 bases and V 4 bases, and 10 bases lay outside the gene matches. Germline V gene sequence: CDR1 MNHNY, CDR2 SVGAGI (reference sequence). Turning to this clone: The antigen is not known.

Specified time point: 2014-2015 season, pre-vaccination. Study results and limitations: Just roughly 9-22% of cells analyzed had recovered productive TCRB sequences. ICOS+CD38+ cTfh clonality change tracked circulating plasmablast frequency change. Yearly vaccinations repeatedly recalled conserved clonotypes in ICOS+CD38+ cTfh.

This receptor was identified in an adult who received the influenza vaccine. The input for sequencing was CXCR5- memory CD4+ T cells sorted from blood, taken on the day of influenza vaccination. The chain is built from TRBV6-6 and TRBJ1-4, with 9 positions matching TRBD1. The CDR3 loop is CASSSGTGIGGEKLFF. In DNA form, the CDR3 reads TGTGCCAGCAGTTCCGGGACAGGGATAGGGGGTGAAAAACTGTTTTTT.